This passage covers 27 T cell receptor beta chains from one sample sequenced in a study of blood T cell repertoires in COVID-19 (TCRdb year 2020). The library was made by the immunoSEQ multiplex PCR assay. Entries here come from immuneACCESS through TCRdb and include only in-frame sequences with V and J called. Some clones fail to appear in such tables; in the studies checked, an unresolved V gene covers under half of the shortfall, and the cause of the remainder is unknown. Across this sample there are roughly 150,000 clones, with roughly 84% seen only once. 6.5% to 9% of the sample goes to the ten largest clones. The sample taken for sequencing was peripheral blood. The source is a woman aged 50 to 60 in a cohort sampled during active or convalescent COVID-19.

J is TRBJ1-4 and V is TRBV4-1, with D maybe TRBD1 (6 bases). There are 13 residues in the CDR3. Germline values: CDR1 MGHRA, CDR2 YSYEKL. The germline V and J ends were trimmed by 4 bases and 8 bases, with 11 bases remaining between them. In nucleotides, the CDR3 is TGCGCCAGCAGCCTCGCTCAGGGGGAAAAACTGTTTTTT. It codes for CASSLAQGEKLFF.

The chain couples TRBV28 to TRBJ2-7; no clear D. In germline, CDR1 is MDHEN, CDR2 SYDVKM. V dropped 7 bases and J dropped 3 bases, with 7 bases sitting between them. The CDR3 runs 11 residues. The CDR3 reads CASTASYEQYF. CDR3 sequence (DNA): TGTGCCAGCACGGCTAGCTACGAGCAGTACTTC.

The chain carries TRBV4-3 and TRBJ2-3; TRBD2 agrees at 7 bases. Trimming removed 0 bases from V and 3 bases from J; junction bases left unmatched: 12. In germline, CDR1 is LGHNA, CDR2 YSLEER. The CDR3 contains 18 residues. The CDR3 spells CASSQDRLLATKTDTQYF. The CDR3 DNA follows: TGCGCCAGCAGCCAAGATCGGCTACTAGCGACAAAAACAGATACGCAGTATTTT.

DNA of the CDR3: TGCGCCAGCAGCACTCGGACAGGGAAAGAGACCCAGTACTTC. Protein: CASSTRTGKETQYF. The chain recombines TRBV5-1 with TRBJ2-5; 8 positions agree with TRBD1. CDR3 length: 14 residues. The J segment lost 3 bases and the V segment lost 4 bases, leaving 5 bases of the junction unmatched. Germline CDR1 SGHRS, CDR2 YFSETQ.

This clone has a handful of counts. CDR3 DNA: TGTGCCAGCAGCTTAACCGGGGATCAGCCCCAGCATTTT. As protein: CASSLTGDQPQHF. The V and J genes are TRBV6-5 and TRBJ1-5; D ambiguous. CDR1 and CDR2 from the germline V gene are MNHEY and SVGAGI. The CDR3 sequence is 13 residues long. The V and J ends lost 6 bases and 5 bases respectively, with 11 bases between them.

CDR3 loop: CASSSPGTGQGTF. The CDR3 nucleotides read TGTGCCAGCAGTTCCCCCGGGACAGGGCAGGGCACCTTC. The J gene is TRBJ1-2, the V gene TRBV27; TRBD1 agrees at 9 bases. V gave up 4 bases and J gave up 13 bases; unmatched junction bases: 10. The CDR3 length is 13 residues. Germline CDR1 is MNHEY and CDR2 is SMNVEV (reference sequence).

This clone was detected only a few times. This chain joins TRBV6-5 and TRBJ2-1; 9 bases match TRBD2. V trimming: 2 bases; J trimming: 7 bases; junction bases outside the gene matches: 3. CDR1 MNHEY and CDR2 SVGAGI come from the germline V gene. The CDR3 has 14 amino acids. CDR3 loop: CASSYGGGANEQFF. CDR3 nucleotide sequence: TGTGCCAGCAGTTACGGCGGGGGGGCGAATGAGCAGTTCTTC.

This chain uses TRBV9 with TRBJ2-5; 10 bases fit TRBD2. V lost 0 bases to trimming and J lost 4 bases; unmatched junction nucleotides: 6. The length of the CDR3 is 16 residues. In germline, CDR1 is SGDLS, CDR2 YYNGEE. The CDR3 coding sequence is TGTGCCAGCAGCGTAGGGTCTAGCGGGGGAGGAGAGACCCAGTACTTC. This translates into CASSVGSSGGGETQYF. Supplemented by reference TRBV9 and TRBJ2-5, the full variable domain reads DSGVTQTPKHLITATGQRVTLRCSPRSGDLSVYWYQQSLDQGLQFLIQYYNGEERAKGNILERFSAQQFPDLHSELNLSSLELGDSALYFCASSVGSSGGGETQYFGPGTRLLVL.

The chain combines TRBV2 with TRBJ2-7; the match to TRBD1 covers 11 bases. The V and J ends lost 5 bases and 3 bases, in that order; junction bases with no gene match: 3. The CDR3 has 14 amino acids. From germline, CDR1 is SNHLY and CDR2 FYNNEI. CDR3 loop: CASSRDRGDYEQYF. CDR3 DNA: TGTGCCAGCAGTAGGGACAGGGGGGACTACGAGCAGTACTTC.

This chain links TRBV19 with TRBJ1-5; D may be TRBD1 (5 bases). Germline values: CDR1 LNHDA, CDR2 SQIVND (reference sequence). V lost 3 bases and J lost 4, with 16 bases in between. The CDR3 totals 16 residues. The CDR3 sequence is CASSMWGTGSNQPQHF. The CDR3 DNA sequence: TGTGCCAGTAGTATGTGGGGGACTGGGAGTAATCAGCCCCAGCATTTT.

This chain uses TRBV18 with TRBJ1-5; the D gene is possibly TRBD1 (5 bases). Trimming took off 3 bases at V and 0 bases at J, with 9 bases between the two ends. The germline V gene has CDR1 KGHSH and CDR2 LQKENI. CDR3 length: 15 residues. This CDR3 reads CASSPDKYSNQPQHF. The CDR3 DNA reads TGTGCCAGCTCACCGGACAAATATAGCAATCAGCCCCAGCATTTT.

The chain joins TRBV19 to TRBJ1-5; D call uncertain. Trimming took 7 bases from V and 2 from J, leaving 9 bases between them. Germline CDR1 is LNHDA and CDR2 is SQIVND (reference sequence). CDR3 length: 13 residues. CDR3 in DNA: TGTGCCAGTACCAAATTTGGCAATCAGCCCCAGCATTTT. Translated, it gives CASTKFGNQPQHF.

The chain combines TRBV6-2 or TRBV6-3 with TRBJ2-5; TRBD2 agrees at 9 bases. Germline-derived CDR1 and CDR2 are MNHEY and SVGEGT. The CDR3 runs 16 residues. Unmatched junction bases numbered 13, after V lost 2 bases and J lost 9 bases. The CDR3 loop is CASSYELTSGEGAQYF. The CDR3 bases are TGTGCCAGCAGTTACGAACTGACTAGCGGTGAGGGGGCCCAGTACTTC.

The chain uses TRBV5-6 and TRBJ2-7; TRBD1 is a possible D gene (5 bases). Germline values: CDR1 SGHDT, CDR2 YYEEEE. The CDR3 consists of 16 residues. V lost 4 bases and J 9 bases, leaving 26 bases between the germline ends. CDR3 amino acids: CASSPYDLGPDAVQYF. The CDR3 bases are TGTGCCAGCAGCCCATACGATCTGGGGCCCGACGCCGTGCAGTACTTC. The entire variable domain, with the rest obtained from reference TRBV5-6 and TRBJ2-7, is as follows: DAGVTQSPTHLIKTRGQQVTLRCSPKSGHDTVSWYQQALGQGPQFIFQYYEEEERQRGNFPDRFSGHQFPNYSSELNVNALLLGDSALYLCASSPYDLGPDAVQYFGPGTRLTVT.

This chain links TRBV18 with TRBJ1-2; 10 bases are shared with TRBD1. Losses at the gene ends were 3 bases for V and 8 bases for J; bases not matched to a gene: 3. This CDR3 region has 13 residues. CDR1 is KGHSH and CDR2 is LQKENI in the germline V gene. CDR3 sequence reads: CASSPTGGEGYTF. In DNA, the CDR3 is TGTGCCAGCTCACCGACAGGGGGCGAGGGCTACACCTTC.

The chain combines TRBV2 with TRBJ1-1, with 7 nucleotides matching TRBD1. Trimming at V came to 6 bases and at J to 4 bases, leaving 8 bases not matched to a gene. Germline CDR1 and CDR2: SNHLY and FYNNEI. This CDR3 has 14 amino acids. The CDR3 loop is CASSPNRGGTEAFF. In DNA, the CDR3 is TGTGCCAGCAGCCCCAACAGGGGAGGCACTGAAGCTTTCTTT.

The chain joins TRBV19 to TRBJ2-5, with 9 bases matching TRBD2. The CDR3 extends over 13 amino acids. J lost 3 bases, V lost 7 bases, and 3 bases had no gene match. Germline loops: CDR1 LNHDA, CDR2 SQIVND (reference sequence). The CDR3 region has the DNA TGTGCCAGTACGGGACTAGCAAAAGAGACCCAGTACTTC. Residues: CASTGLAKETQYF.

The chain employs TRBV5-1 and TRBJ2-7; D perhaps matches TRBD2 (6 bases). The CDR3 covers 15 residues. V was clipped by 4 bases and J by 1 base, with 15 bases between them. Germline loops: CDR1 SGHRS, CDR2 YFSETQ. CDR3 sequence: CASSHGAGPSYEQYF. DNA for the CDR3: TGCGCCAGCAGCCATGGTGCGGGGCCGTCCTACGAGCAGTACTTC. Combining the CDR3 with reference TRBV5-1 and TRBJ2-7 gives the whole variable domain KAGVTQTPRYLIKTRGQQVTLSCSPISGHRSVSWYQQTPGQGLQFLFEYFSETQRNKGNFPGRFSGRQFSNSRSEMNVSTLELGDSALYLCASSHGAGPSYEQYFGPGTRLTVT.

With respect to this clone: The sample carries other DNA sequences with the same CDR3. The chain uses TRBV27 and TRBJ1-5, with 9 bases that match TRBD1. The length of the CDR3 is 13 residues. The ends lost 6 bases at V and 4 bases at J; junction bases unmatched: 1. Germline V lookup: CDR1 MNHEY, CDR2 SMNVEV (reference sequence). The chain's CDR3 is CASRDRGNQPQHF. The CDR3 nucleotides are TGTGCCAGCAGGGACAGGGGTAATCAGCCCCAGCATTTT.

The V call is TRBV30, the J call TRBJ1-4; 7 nucleotides align to TRBD1. This CDR3 spans 15 amino acids. V was clipped by 4 bases and J by 7 bases; unmatched bases: 12. The germline CDR1 and CDR2 sequences are GTSNPN and SVGIG (reference sequence). The CDR3 reads CAWIHQKGAAEKLFF. Here the CDR3 DNA reads TGTGCCTGGATCCATCAAAAGGGGGCTGCTGAAAAACTGTTTTTT.

This chain links TRBV6-5 with TRBJ1-1; 10 bases match TRBD1. V lost 6 bases, J lost 4 bases, and 8 bases stayed unmatched. Per the germline V gene, CDR1 is MNHEY and CDR2 is SVGAGI. This CDR3 has 15 amino acids. In DNA, the CDR3 is TGTGCCAGCAGGTACACGTGGGACAGGGGCACTGAAGCTTTCTTT. It encodes CASRYTWDRGTEAFF.

This clone turned up a few times. V usage is TRBV10-3 and J usage is TRBJ2-3, with a weak D call TRBD2 (7 bases). The V gene's germline CDR1 is ENHRY and CDR2 SYGVKD. The CDR3 totals 17 residues. The germline V and J ends were trimmed by 0 bases and 2 bases, with 15 bases remaining between them. The CDR3 DNA reads as TGTGCCATCAGTGAGTCTCCCGCGGGGGCCCCCACAGATACGCAGTATTTT. This encodes CAISESPAGAPTDTQYF.

This clone was counted a few times. The chain couples TRBV30 to TRBJ2-3; TRBD2 matches at 12 bases. The germline V gene has CDR1 GTSNPN and CDR2 SVGIG (reference sequence). The CDR3 runs to 18 residues. Trimming took 2 bases from V and 0 from J; bases not matched to a gene: 9. The CDR3 loop reads CAWSPTPGLAGSTDTQYF. In nucleotides, the CDR3 is TGTGCCTGGAGTCCAACCCCCGGACTAGCGGGGAGCACAGATACGCAGTATTTT.

The gene calls are TRBV7-2 and TRBJ1-2; D perhaps matches TRBD1 (6 bases). The germline V gene encodes CDR1 SGHTA and CDR2 FQGNSA. The germline V and J ends were trimmed by 2 bases and 4 bases, with 17 bases remaining between them. The CDR3 totals 16 residues. DNA of the CDR3: TGTGCCAGCAGCTTATCTCCCGGACAGCTCACCTATGGCTACACCTTC. This sequence encodes CASSLSPGQLTYGYTF.

The gene calls are TRBV7-3 and TRBJ2-5; D ambiguous. This CDR3 region has 14 residues. Germline V gene sequence: CDR1 SGHTA, CDR2 FQGTGA. V shed 2 bases and J shed 5 bases, with 12 bases lying between them. Here the CDR3 reads CASSLFQGAETQYF. DNA for the CDR3: TGTGCCAGCAGCTTATTCCAAGGAGCTGAGACCCAGTACTTC.

The genes are TRBV3-1 (or the pseudogene TRBV3-2) and TRBJ1-1, with 7 bases aligning to TRBD1. The length of the CDR3 is 18 residues. Germline V gene data show CDR1 as LGHDT and CDR2 as YNNKEL (reference sequence). Trimming cost V 0 bases and J 0 bases; bases outside gene matches: 10. CDR3 in DNA: TGTGCCAGCAGCCAAGATAGGCCCCGGACAGGCGTGAACACTGAAGCTTTCTTT. This codes for CASSQDRPRTGVNTEAFF.

The chain combines TRBV11-2 with TRBJ2-3, with D maybe TRBD2 (7 bases). With 2 bases removed from V and 3 bases from J, the gap between germline ends came to 15 bases. Per germline, CDR1 SGHAT and CDR2 FQNNGV. The CDR3 is made up of 16 amino acids. The DNA of the CDR3 is TGTGCCAGCAGCTTACGTTCGGGGGGCGCAACAGATACGCAGTATTTT. Encoded protein: CASSLRSGGATDTQYF.